This T cell receptor beta chain was sequenced during a study of shared clonotypes between healthy human individuals. General observations from the study: Larger richness was generally estimated for naive than memory subsets. Naive CD4 clonotype sharing across a few donors was approximately 5.2%.

Points on this clone: Its antigen remains unknown.

Partitioning of CD4+ cells yielded a CD45RA+ naive subset and a CD45RA-negative memory subset. Repertoires were generated with immunoSEQ multiplex PCR, while TCRdb's copy carries only in-frame clones and drops some. This sample has about 2 million clones, with roughly 94% found just once. The CDR3 consists of 15 residues. Germline V gene lookup returns CDR1 ENHRY and CDR2 SYGVKD. V lost 6 bases, J lost 7 bases, and 8 bases stayed unmatched. The sequence derives from a young man in good health. Sequencing input: naive CD4+ T cells sorted from blood. Subset denoted: CD45RA+ positively selected. The J gene is TRBJ2-2, the V gene TRBV10-3; TRBD1 matches 10 bases. The CDR3 sequence: CAISPGTGASGELFF. The CDR3 nucleotides read TGTGCCATCAGCCCCGGGACAGGGGCCAGCGGGGAGCTGTTTTTT.